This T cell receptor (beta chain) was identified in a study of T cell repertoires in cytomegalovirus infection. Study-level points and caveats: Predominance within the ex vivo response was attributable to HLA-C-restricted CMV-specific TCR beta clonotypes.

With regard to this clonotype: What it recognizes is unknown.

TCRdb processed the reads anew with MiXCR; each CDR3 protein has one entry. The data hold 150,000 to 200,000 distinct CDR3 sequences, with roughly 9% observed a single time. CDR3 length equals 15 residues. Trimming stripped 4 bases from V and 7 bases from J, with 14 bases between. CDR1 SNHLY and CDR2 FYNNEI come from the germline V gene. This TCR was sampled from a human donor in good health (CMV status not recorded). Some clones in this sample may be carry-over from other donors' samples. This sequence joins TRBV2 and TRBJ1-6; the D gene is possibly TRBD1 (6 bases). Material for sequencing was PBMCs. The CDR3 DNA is TGTGCCAGCAGTGCCCCGGGAGGGGGGAATTCACCCCTCCACTTT. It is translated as CASSAPGGGNSPLHF.